The clone carrying this T cell receptor beta chain was recorded at least ten times. Its antigen is as yet unknown. The CDR3 extends 3 residues past the end of the read, so its final part is completed from the germline J gene. The sample belongs to a study of T cell clonality in common variable immunodeficiency. Points from the study as a whole: T cell subpopulation sequencing would be needed to explain CVID clonality.

This CDR3 is 15 amino acids long. Germline-derived CDR1 and CDR2 are LGHNT and FRNRAP. J lost 6 bases, V lost 3 bases, and 8 bases had no gene match. Patients and controls were mostly of Caucasian heritage. Donors gave roughly 5 to 8.5 ml heparinized peripheral whole blood. This table comes from immunoSEQ multiplex PCR, and its TCRdb copy is limited to in-frame clones, with some not included. This repertoire holds roughly 70,000 clones, and none appear only once. Sequencing used peripheral blood mononuclear cells. This receptor was obtained from a person aged 18-70 years in good health. The J gene is TRBJ2-3, the V gene TRBV12-5; 8 nucleotides align to TRBD2. The CDR3 is CASGFAGGPTDTQYF. Partial CDR3 DNA: TGTGCTAGTGGTTTCGCGGGAGGCCCCACGGATACG.